These 17 T cell receptor beta chains originate from one sample sequenced in a study of shared clonotypes between healthy human individuals. The data were produced by immunoSEQ multiplex PCR, yet TCRdb's version contains in-frame clones alone and is incomplete. The sample carries more than 2,000,000 clones, approximately 92% recorded once. Input material: naive CD4+ T cells sorted from blood. The subset denotes: CD45RA+ positively selected. The receptors originated from a man between 18 and 35 years old in good health.

This chain links TRBV19 with TRBJ2-6; D is unresolved. The CDR3 runs 13 residues. Germline V gene data show CDR1 as LNHDA and CDR2 as SQIVND (reference sequence). V dropped 6 bases and J dropped 1 base, with 4 bases sitting between them. CDR3 sequence (DNA): TGTGCCAGTAGGATATCTGGGGCCAACGTCCTGACTTTC. It specifies CASRISGANVLTF. Using reference TRBV19 and TRBJ2-6 for the parts outside the CDR3, the full variable domain is DGGITQSPKYLFRKEGQNVTLSCEQNLNHDAMYWYRQDPGQGLRLIYYSQIVNDFQKGDIAEGYSVSREKKESFPLTVTSAQKNPTAFYLCASRISGANVLTFGAGSRLTVL.

The CDR3 coding sequence is TGCGCCAGCAGCCAACTCCAAGACAAGATGTTCTATGGCTACACCTTC. The encoded protein is CASSQLQDKMFYGYTF. The chain employs TRBV4-1 and TRBJ1-2; no definite D call. The V end lost 2 bases, the J end lost 4 bases, and 17 bases lay between the germline ends. This CDR3 has 16 amino acids. Germline V CDR1 and CDR2: MGHRA, YSYEKL.

The chain combines TRBV6-6 with TRBJ2-3, with D hard to call. CDR3 length equals 12 residues. Germline CDR1 is MNHNY and CDR2 is SVGAGI (reference sequence). With 7 bases removed from V and 10 bases from J, the gap between germline ends came to 15 bases. CDR3 coding DNA: TGTGCCAGCACCGGTAAGGGCCAGGCGCAGTATTTT. The encoded protein is CASTGKGQAQYF.

V gene TRBV5-6 combines with J gene TRBJ2-5, with a tentative D call TRBD2 (6 bases). Per germline, CDR1 SGHDT and CDR2 YYEEEE. Deletions cut 4 bases from V and 5 bases from J, with 21 bases between. This CDR3 has 16 residues. The CDR3 protein is CASSMPGGVLGETQYF. CDR3 DNA sequence: TGTGCCAGCAGCATGCCCGGAGGGGTCCTTGGGGAGACCCAGTACTTC.

The chain is built from TRBV4-3 and TRBJ2-2; either TRBD1 or TRBD2 may fit D (5 bases each). This CDR3 contains 17 residues. Trimming took off 0 bases at V and 0 bases at J, with 11 bases between the two ends. The germline CDR1 and CDR2 sequences are LGHNA and YSLEER. The CDR3 spells CASSQDTGRANTGELFF. In nucleotides, the CDR3 is TGCGCCAGCAGCCAAGATACGGGACGGGCGAACACCGGGGAGCTGTTTTTT.

V usage is TRBV9 and J usage is TRBJ2-3; D unclear. V gave up 4 bases and J gave up 2 bases, with 11 bases separating them. In germline, CDR1 is SGDLS, CDR2 YYNGEE. There are 14 residues in the CDR3. The CDR3 loop is CASSRRANTDTQYF. In nucleotides, the CDR3 is TGTGCCAGCAGCCGACGGGCAAACACAGATACGCAGTATTTT.

The chain employs TRBV28 and TRBJ2-6, with D hard to call. Trimming left V 4 bases short and J 2 bases short, with 9 bases between. The germline CDR1 and CDR2 sequences are MDHEN and SYDVKM. This CDR3 comprises 15 residues. The CDR3 loop reads CASSYHRPGANVLTF. The CDR3 DNA sequence: TGTGCCAGCAGTTATCACCGCCCTGGGGCCAACGTCCTGACTTTC.

This chain links TRBV6-1 with TRBJ2-7; 7 bases map to TRBD2. Germline values: CDR1 MNHNS, CDR2 SASEGT. After removal of 5 bases from V and 2 bases from J, the junction contained 6 bases not matched to a gene. The CDR3 is 14 residues long. The CDR3 DNA reads TGTGCCAGCAGTAAGGCGGGGGTGACCTACGAGCAGTACTTC. Its protein is CASSKAGVTYEQYF.

The chain has TRBV7-9 and TRBJ1-3; D gene ambiguous. The CDR3 runs to 13 residues. Germline values: CDR1 SEHNR, CDR2 FQNEAQ (reference sequence). The V end was cut by 4 bases, the J end by 3 bases, with 7 bases between. CDR3: CASSWLDGNTIYF. The CDR3 DNA is TGTGCCAGCAGCTGGCTCGATGGAAACACCATATATTTT.

The chain employs TRBV19 and TRBJ2-1; D possibly corresponds to TRBD1 (6 bases). Between the trimmed V and J ends, which lost 3 bases and 3 bases, there was a span of 15 bases. Germline CDR1 LNHDA, CDR2 SQIVND (reference sequence). This CDR3 is 16 amino acids long. CDR3 protein: CASSMKGDLVYNEQFF. The DNA for the CDR3 is TGTGCCAGTAGTATGAAGGGGGATCTCGTCTACAATGAGCAGTTCTTC.

The chain carries TRBV27 and TRBJ2-7; D remains ambiguous. This CDR3 contains 14 residues. V lost 7 bases to trimming and J lost 3 bases, with 16 bases between them. Germline V gene lookup returns CDR1 MNHEY and CDR2 SMNVEV (reference sequence). The CDR3: CASIPSLGVYEQYF. DNA for the CDR3: TGTGCCAGCATACCGTCCCTTGGGGTCTACGAGCAGTACTTC.

The chain combines TRBV5-6 with TRBJ1-3; 8 bases line up with TRBD1. J gave up 5 bases and V 4 bases, and 8 bases lay outside the gene matches. The CDR3 loop spans 15 amino acids. Germline values: CDR1 SGHDT, CDR2 YYEEEE. The CDR3 spells CASSPRTGLRNTIYF. The CDR3 region has the DNA TGTGCCAGCAGCCCGCGGACAGGGTTAAGAAACACCATATATTTT.

The J gene is TRBJ2-5, the V gene TRBV30; the D gene is possibly TRBD1 (5 bases). The DNA matches TRBJ2-7 better at its end, which makes the J call doubtful. The CDR3 contains 12 residues. Germline-derived CDR1 and CDR2 are GTSNPN and SVGIG (reference sequence). As DNA, the CDR3 is TGTGCCTGGAGCAGGGTAACCTACGAGCAGTACTTC. It yields the protein CAWSRVTYEQYF.

This clone was recorded a few times. This chain uses TRBV5-6 with TRBJ2-7; D perhaps matches TRBD2 (6 bases). Trimming stripped 1 base from V and 5 bases from J, with 13 bases between. CDR3 size: 14 residues. In germline, CDR1 is SGHDT, CDR2 YYEEEE. CDR3 amino acids: CASSLSGRFHEQYF. The DNA of the CDR3 is TGTGCCAGCAGCTTGTCGGGGAGGTTCCACGAGCAGTACTTC.

The DNA for the CDR3 is TGCGCCAGCAGCTTGGACCCAATTAGCGGGAGTTGGGCCGGGGAGCTGTTTTTT. Amino acids: CASSLDPISGSWAGELFF. The rearrangement links TRBV5-1 to TRBJ2-2, with 9 nucleotides matching TRBD2. Germline V gene lookup returns CDR1 SGHRS and CDR2 YFSETQ. This CDR3 spans 18 amino acids. With 0 bases clipped from V and 6 bases from J, the junction kept 12 bases outside the gene matches.

The rearrangement uses TRBV4-3 and TRBJ2-7; a weak D match, TRBD1 (5 bases). The CDR3 runs to 15 residues. CDR1 LGHNA and CDR2 YSLEER come from the germline V gene. V was pared by 0 bases and J by 2 bases, with 11 bases between. The CDR3 sequence is CASSQDPGSPYEQYF. CDR3 nucleotides: TGCGCCAGCAGCCAAGATCCAGGGTCCCCCTACGAGCAGTACTTC.

This chain joins TRBV19 and TRBJ2-5; possibly TRBD1 for D (5 bases). This CDR3 has 14 amino acids. V was shortened by 4 bases and J by 5 bases, with 14 bases between the two germline ends. CDR1 is LNHDA and CDR2 is SQIVND in the germline V gene (reference sequence). The CDR3 DNA reads as TGTGCCAGTAGTAAAGGGGCGGCCTGGGAGACCCAGTACTTC. Its protein product is CASSKGAAWETQYF.